This T cell receptor (beta chain) came from a study of cytomegalovirus exposure and HLA in healthy donors (dated by TCRdb to 2016 to 2017). As for the study more broadly: In an earlier analysis of some 610 of the donors, approximately 300 Gb of sequence data and 95 million to 130 million unique TCR beta sequences from about 180 million T cells were reported. An early release that covered about 640 HLA-typed donors contained approximately 300 gigabases of sequencing data and approximately 85 million unique TCR sequences. Among the 398 genotyped donors, around 81% belonged to the genetic ancestry cluster associated with self-reported Caucasian donors. The study aimed to test whether cataloging public T cell receptors could reveal signatures of past pathogen exposure. The T cell repertoires of several hundred subjects were profiled by immunosequencing and related to cytomegalovirus serostatus. Along with the roughly 710-subject first cohort, a separate validation cohort of around 120 different subjects was used. High-throughput TCR immunosequencing, statistical association of individual TCRs with disease status, and machine learning were combined to predict cytomegalovirus infection status. A later analysis re-examined previously published TCR beta repertoires from just over 650 donors and added high-resolution HLA genotyping to investigate patterns of TCR occurrence. Rather than drawing on any new phenotypic data, the later analysis identified candidate immune exposures from TCR beta sequences and the way those sequences occurred across donors. To decide whether each TCR beta V gene segment behaved as functional or pseudogenic, an earlier analysis of some 540 of the donors relied on high-throughput TCR beta sequencing. Donor age, sex, ethnicity and CMV serostatus were compiled alongside the repertoire data. Genome-wide SNP genotypes for about 60% of the 666 donors were used in a later genetic analysis, which treated that subset as a discovery cohort. Every discovery cohort repertoire had been produced on one sequencing platform. Both class I and class II loci were covered by HLA typing, at four-digit resolution. Typing coverage varied by locus: roughly 620-640 donors for A, B, C, DRB1 and DQB1; 522 for DQA1; around 610 for DPA1; under 490 for DPB1. Several DR-DQ haplotypes were handled as single units for association and clustering, since linkage in the cohort was strong. Across 398 genotyped donors of the cohort, an average of approximately 240,000 unique TCR beta nucleotide sequences per donor were sequenced, and roughly 20% of those sequences were non-productive. What the work shows at the level of the full study, not this receptor alone: Across donors, most TCR sequences were observed very rarely, whereas some public TCRs were present in many individuals. Because HLA typing was missing for some donors at each locus, association tests included only the typed subset. Linkage disequilibrium might explain the correlated functional status among segregating V segments, but an unknown experimental factor could not be ruled out. The authors suggested that the approach could potentially be extended to other disease states and immunological phenotypes. Compared with the approximately 710-donor mean, donors in an Asian-associated ancestry cluster had fewer N-insertions in productive TCRs, according to a later genetic analysis. Assigning TCR associations to individual alleles was difficult when HLA alleles, especially DR and DQ, strongly co-occurred. Cytomegalovirus status was reported to be diagnosed by the classifier with high specificity and sensitivity in both the original and validation cohorts. In an earlier analysis of roughly 560 of the donors, most TCR beta V segments were observed in productive rearrangements about 90% or about 30% of the time, broadly matching IMGT annotations. In a later analysis, TCR association rates were found to vary across HLA loci, with the most associated TCRs seen for DRB1 alleles and the fewest for HLA-C alleles. A later analysis associated about 17,000 TCR beta sequences with specific HLA alleles at a false discovery rate of 0.05. An association between a missense DCLRE1C variant and V-gene and J-gene trimming of TCR beta chains was found in a later genetic analysis and replicated in an independent cohort. Compared with equally common non-associated chains, HLA-associated TCR beta chains in a later analysis were more clonally expanded and had lower generation probabilities. Sequencing depth was assumed to be roughly uniform across donors in the presence/absence analyses, though that assumption may not hold. Because counts were too low, roughly 16 rarely observed V segments, including chromosome 9 orphons, were left out of the earlier analysis of several hundred of the donors. CMV serostatus was the only immune exposure information available for the cohort. A cluster of highly shared sequence variants was judged likely to represent a technical artifact of the sequencing pipeline. In this cohort, only TCR beta chains were sequenced, and detectable features were limited by the absence of alpha or paired-chain data. In the study, approximately 160 TCR beta chains were listed as associated with cytomegalovirus. A few of the identified cytomegalovirus-associated TCR beta chains were confirmed in vitro to be specific for cytomegalovirus antigens. According to a later analysis, parvovirus B19, influenza, CMV and Epstein-Barr virus appeared linked to several top co-occurrence clusters. A further reported finding was that TCR beta sequences accurately predicted the HLA-A and HLA-B alleles for most subjects in the first cohort. According to a later analysis, most CMV-associated TCR beta chains appeared to be HLA-restricted, and the HLA associations seemed to be driven largely by CMV exposure.

The cohort comprised hundreds of healthy bone marrow donors. At the time of sampling, all cohort members were nominally healthy, though unrecorded immune exposures were likely present. The donor tested CMV seropositive, placing the donor among the approximately 310 seropositive members of the cohort. A peripheral blood sample was provided by each donor, and peripheral blood mononuclear cells were used for TCR beta sequencing. Genomic DNA extraction from the blood cell samples was performed with the Qiagen DNeasy Blood Extraction Kit. Of note for this clone: This receptor's antigen is unknown. Base-call qualities are not available, and no considerably larger clone is one nucleotide away.

The library was made by the immunoSEQ multiplex PCR assay. A mixture of 60 forward primers for TCR Vbeta segments and 13 reverse primers for TCR Jbeta segments was used in the multiplex PCR. The CDR3 region of rearranged TCR beta genes was amplified from genomic DNA with a multiplex PCR assay. On the Illumina HiSeq System, the amplified TCR beta libraries were sequenced as 87-base-pair reads. The original methods were these. Across the 600 to 700 repertoires, a later analysis counted tens of millions of unique TCR beta chains, 9 million to 14 million of which were shared by at least two donors. Raw reads were error-corrected and collapsed into unique sequences with a nearest-neighbor algorithm that merged closely related sequences to remove PCR and sequencing errors. To assign V, D and J gene segments, CDR3 sequences were aligned to IMGT reference sequences. For a sequence to be retained, at least a six-nucleotide match to both a V gene segment and a J gene segment was required. A rearrangement was called productive if the CDR3 had no stop codons and remained in frame with V and J, and every other rearrangement was called non-productive. CDR3 was defined by IMGT convention, running from the second conserved V-encoded cysteine to the conserved J-encoded phenylalanine. The earlier analysis of about 610 of the donors excluded any sequence lacking an unambiguous match to a single V gene segment. An earlier analysis of several hundred of the donors called V segments functional above 56.7% productive rearrangements and segregating when the between-donor standard deviation exceeded 5%. A statistical classification framework was built for diagnosing cytomegalovirus status from the catalog of TCR beta chain sequences. V and J gene assignment, in a later analysis, came from comparing TCR nucleotide sequences with IMGT/GENE-DB human TR gene sequences. A later analysis assigned CDR3 sequences and most-parsimonious VDJ recombination scenarios with the TCRdist pipeline. In a later analysis, each TCR beta chain was defined by its CDR3 amino acid sequence together with its V-gene family, and reads without a unique V-gene family were excluded. As a way to deal with suspected cross-contamination and a sequencing artifact, a later analysis dropped hundreds of nucleotide sequences that were highly shared and had low generation probability. For each public chain, a later analysis derived a clonal expansion index from normalized ranks of inferred template counts within each repertoire. A later analysis computed generation probabilities with a VDJ recombination model fitted to out-of-frame rearrangements, and checked the results against IGoR. Hypergeometric tests were used in a later analysis to score TCR-TCR, TCR-HLA and TCR-CMV co-occurrence, with a repertoire-size bias correction applied to the TCR pairs. False discovery rates were estimated in a later analysis by permuting HLA or CMV assignments 20 times. In a later analysis, co-occurring TCRs were grouped using DBSCAN, and TCRdist sequence similarity was added for clustering within HLA-allele-positive subsets. Repertoires with fewer than 30,000 or more than 120,000 public chains, plus five repertoires with anomalous nucleotide sharing, were excluded from co-occurrence clustering. TCRdb holds this immuneACCESS table with in-frame rearrangements only. Some clones are missing; in checked studies, unresolved V genes explain under half, and the rest has no known cause. V, J and clone size were drawn from that table, and D and trimming were deduced from the DNA. This sample comprises 90,000 or so clones, around 76% of them detected only once. About 9.4% of the sample comes from the top ten.

Sequencing input: PBMCs. The clonotype comes from a man under 40 in good health and CMV-seropositive.

The bases read TGTGCCAGCAGCTTAAGGCCGACAGGGAAGTACGAGCAGTACTTC. Its protein is CASSLRPTGKYEQYF. This chain joins TRBV11-2 to TRBJ2-7; 7 central nucleotides agree with TRBD1. CDR1 and CDR2 (SGHAT, FQNNGV) derive from the germline V gene. The junction shows trimming of 2 bases on V and 4 bases on J, and the gene matches do not reach 8 bases of it. There are 15 amino acids in the CDR3, from cysteine to phenylalanine inclusive. Only CDR3 DNA is held: 45 bases, read in frame from base 1.